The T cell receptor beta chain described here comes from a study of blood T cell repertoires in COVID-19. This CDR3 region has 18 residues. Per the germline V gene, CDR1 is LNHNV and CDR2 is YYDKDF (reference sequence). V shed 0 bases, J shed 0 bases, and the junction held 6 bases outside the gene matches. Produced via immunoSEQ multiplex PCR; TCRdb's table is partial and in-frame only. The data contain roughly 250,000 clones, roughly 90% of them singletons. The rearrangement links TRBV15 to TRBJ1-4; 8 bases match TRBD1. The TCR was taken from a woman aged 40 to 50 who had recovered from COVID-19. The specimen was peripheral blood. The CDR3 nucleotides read TGTGCCACCAGCAGAGATAGACAGGGGATATCAACTAATGAAAAACTGTTTTTT. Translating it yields CATSRDRQGISTNEKLFF. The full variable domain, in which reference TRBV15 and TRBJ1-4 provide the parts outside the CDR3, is DAMVIQNPRYQVTQFGKPVTLSCSQTLNHNVMYWYQQKSSQAPKLLFHYYDKDFNNEADTPDNFQSRRPNTSFCFLDIRSPGLGDTAMYLCATSRDRQGISTNEKLFFGSGTQLSVL.